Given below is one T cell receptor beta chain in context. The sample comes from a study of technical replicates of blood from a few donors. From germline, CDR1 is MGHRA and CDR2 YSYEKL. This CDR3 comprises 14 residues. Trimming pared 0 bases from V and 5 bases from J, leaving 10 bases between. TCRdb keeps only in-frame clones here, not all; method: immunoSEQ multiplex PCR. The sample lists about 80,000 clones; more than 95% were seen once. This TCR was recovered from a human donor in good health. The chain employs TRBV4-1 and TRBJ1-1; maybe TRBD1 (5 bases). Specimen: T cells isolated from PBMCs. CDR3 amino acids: CASSQEPRTTEAFF. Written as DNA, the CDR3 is TGCGCCAGCAGCCAAGAACCTCGGACAACTGAAGCTTTCTTT.